The subject of this entry is one T cell receptor (beta chain). Its specificity is not known. In germline, CDR1 is SGHAT, CDR2 FQNNGV. The CDR3 is made up of 13 amino acids. The J segment lost 12 bases and the V segment lost 1 base, leaving 3 bases of the junction unmatched. This specimen comes from a study of OX40 agonist ivuxolimab in advanced cancers. Whole-study results and caveats: Antigen specificity remained undetermined for the expanded peripheral T cells.

The method was immunoSEQ multiplex PCR; TCRdb's version includes in-frame clones alone and lacks a portion of them. The sample carries roughly 74,000 clones, about 89% recorded once. The TCR comes from an adult with an advanced solid tumor such as melanoma, head and neck, liver or kidney cancer. V and J are TRBV11-2 and TRBJ2-1; 10 bases line up with TRBD2. Sequences were derived from CD4+ or CD8+ T cells sorted from blood, sampled in a trial of the OX40 agonist ivuxolimab. This chain's CDR3 is CASSLGRLAGQFF. The CDR3 DNA is TGTGCCAGCAGCTTAGGTAGACTAGCGGGGCAGTTCTTC. The full variable domain, its missing parts supplied by reference TRBV11-2 and TRBJ2-1, is EAGVAQSPRYKIIEKRQSVAFWCNPISGHATLYWYQQILGQGPKLLIQFQNNGVVDDSQLPKDRFSAERLKGVDSTLKIQPAKLEDSAVYLCASSLGRLAGQFFGPGTRLTVL.